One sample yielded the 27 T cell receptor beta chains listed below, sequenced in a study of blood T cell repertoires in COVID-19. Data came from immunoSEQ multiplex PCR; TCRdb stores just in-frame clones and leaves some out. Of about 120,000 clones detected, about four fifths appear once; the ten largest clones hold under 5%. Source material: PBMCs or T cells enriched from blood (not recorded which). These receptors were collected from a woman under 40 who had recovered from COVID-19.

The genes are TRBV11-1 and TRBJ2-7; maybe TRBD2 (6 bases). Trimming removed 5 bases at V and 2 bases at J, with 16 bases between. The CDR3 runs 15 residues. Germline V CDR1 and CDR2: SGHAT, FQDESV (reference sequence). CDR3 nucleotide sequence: TGTGCCAGCAGCAAAGAGGAGGGTTGGACCTACGAGCAGTACTTC. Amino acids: CASSKEEGWTYEQYF. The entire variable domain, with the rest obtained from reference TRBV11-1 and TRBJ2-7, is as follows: EAEVAQSPRYKITEKSQAVAFWCDPISGHATLYWYRQILGQGPELLVQFQDESVVDDSQLPKDRFSAERLKGVDSTLKIQPAELGDSAMYLCASSKEEGWTYEQYFGPGTRLTVT.

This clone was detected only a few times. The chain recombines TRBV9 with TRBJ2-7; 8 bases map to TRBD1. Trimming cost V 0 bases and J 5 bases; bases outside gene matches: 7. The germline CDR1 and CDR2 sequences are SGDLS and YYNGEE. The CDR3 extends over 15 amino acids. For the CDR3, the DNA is TGTGCCAGCAGCGTAGAATGGACAGGGCTCCACGAGCAGTACTTC. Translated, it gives CASSVEWTGLHEQYF.

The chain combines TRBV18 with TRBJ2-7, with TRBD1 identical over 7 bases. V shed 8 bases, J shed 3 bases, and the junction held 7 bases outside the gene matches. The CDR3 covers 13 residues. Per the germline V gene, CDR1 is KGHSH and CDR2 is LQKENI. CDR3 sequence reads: CASGRTGDYEQYF. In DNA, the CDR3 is TGTGCCAGCGGAAGAACAGGGGACTACGAGCAGTACTTC. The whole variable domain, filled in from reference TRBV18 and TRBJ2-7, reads NAGVMQNPRHLVRRRGQEARLRCSPMKGHSHVYWYRQLPEEGLKFMVYLQKENIIDESGMPKERFSAEFPKEGPSILRIQQVVRGDSAAYFCASGRTGDYEQYFGPGTRLTVT.

The DNA for the CDR3 is TGTGCCAGCAGCGTAGGAGACAGTGGGGTCGGAGCCAAAAACATTCAGTACTTC. Its protein is CASSVGDSGVGAKNIQYF. V and J are TRBV9 and TRBJ2-4; D is possibly TRBD1 (5 bases). The CDR3 runs to 18 residues. V was clipped by 0 bases and J by 0 bases, with 16 bases between them. Germline CDR1 SGDLS, CDR2 YYNGEE.

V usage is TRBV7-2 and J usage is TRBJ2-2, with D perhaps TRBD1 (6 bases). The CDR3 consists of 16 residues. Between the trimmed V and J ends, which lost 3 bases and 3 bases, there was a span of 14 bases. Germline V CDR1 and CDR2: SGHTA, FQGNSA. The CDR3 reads CASSLHRDVDTGELFF. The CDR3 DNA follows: TGTGCCAGCAGCTTGCACAGGGACGTAGACACCGGGGAGCTGTTTTTT.

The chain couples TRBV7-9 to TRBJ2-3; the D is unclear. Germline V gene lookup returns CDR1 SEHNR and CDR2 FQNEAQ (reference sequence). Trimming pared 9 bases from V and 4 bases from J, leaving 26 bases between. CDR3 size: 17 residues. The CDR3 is CASTNPWATGRPDTQYF. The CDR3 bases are TGTGCCAGTACAAACCCCTGGGCTACCGGCCGCCCAGATACGCAGTATTTT. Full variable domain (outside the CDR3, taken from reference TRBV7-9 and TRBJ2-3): DTGVSQNPRHKITKRGQNVTFRCDPISEHNRLYWYRQTLGQGPEFLTYFQNEAQLEKSRLLSDRFSAERPKGSFSTLEIQRTEQGDSAMYLCASTNPWATGRPDTQYFGPGTRLTVL.

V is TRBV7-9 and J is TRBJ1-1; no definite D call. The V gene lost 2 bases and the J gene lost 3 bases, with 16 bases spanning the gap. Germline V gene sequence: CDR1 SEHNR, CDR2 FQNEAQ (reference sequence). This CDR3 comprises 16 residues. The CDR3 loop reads CASSLSAGTSHTEAFF. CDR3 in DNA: TGTGCCAGCAGCTTATCGGCAGGTACGTCGCACACTGAAGCTTTCTTT. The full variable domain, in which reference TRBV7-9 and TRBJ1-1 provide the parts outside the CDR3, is DTGVSQNPRHKITKRGQNVTFRCDPISEHNRLYWYRQTLGQGPEFLTYFQNEAQLEKSRLLSDRFSAERPKGSFSTLEIQRTEQGDSAMYLCASSLSAGTSHTEAFFGQGTRLTVV.

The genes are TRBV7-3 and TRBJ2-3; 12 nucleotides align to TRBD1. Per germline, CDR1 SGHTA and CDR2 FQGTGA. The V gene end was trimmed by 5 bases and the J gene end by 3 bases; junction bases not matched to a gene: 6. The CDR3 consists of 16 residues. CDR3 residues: CASSEGGQGATDTQYF. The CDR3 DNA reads TGTGCCAGCAGCGAAGGGGGACAGGGGGCAACAGATACGCAGTATTTT.

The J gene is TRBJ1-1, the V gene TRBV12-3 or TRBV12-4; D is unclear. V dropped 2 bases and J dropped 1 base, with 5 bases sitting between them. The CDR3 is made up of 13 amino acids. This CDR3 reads CASSLTANTEAFF. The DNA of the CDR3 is TGTGCCAGCAGTTTAACAGCGAACACTGAAGCTTTCTTT.

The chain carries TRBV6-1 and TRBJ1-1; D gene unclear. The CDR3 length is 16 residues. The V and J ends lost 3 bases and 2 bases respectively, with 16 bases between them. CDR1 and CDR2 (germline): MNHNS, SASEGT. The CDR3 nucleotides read TGTGCCAGCAGTGATTCGGGGAGGTCCCAAAACACTGAAGCTTTCTTT. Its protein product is CASSDSGRSQNTEAFF.

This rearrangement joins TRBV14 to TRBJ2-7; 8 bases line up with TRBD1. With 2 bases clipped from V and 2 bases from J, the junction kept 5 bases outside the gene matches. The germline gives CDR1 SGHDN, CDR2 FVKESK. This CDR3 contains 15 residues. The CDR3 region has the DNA TGTGCCAGCAGCCAACTGGACAGGGACGCCTACGAGCAGTACTTC. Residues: CASSQLDRDAYEQYF.

The CDR3 region has the DNA TGTGCCAGCAGCCCCCGGGACAGTTACTATAATTCACCCCTCCACTTT. This sequence encodes CASSPRDSYYNSPLHF. The gene calls are TRBV9 and TRBJ1-6; 7 nucleotides line up with TRBD1. J was trimmed by 3 bases and V by 4 bases; bases with no gene match: 7. CDR3 length: 16 residues. CDR1 and CDR2 (germline): SGDLS, YYNGEE.

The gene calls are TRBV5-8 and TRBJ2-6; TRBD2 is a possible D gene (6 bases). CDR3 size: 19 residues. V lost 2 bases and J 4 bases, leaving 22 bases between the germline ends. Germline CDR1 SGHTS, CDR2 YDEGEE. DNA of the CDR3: TGTGCCAGCAGCTTAAATTTCGGGGGTCCCCTGGGGGGGGCCAACGTCCTGACTTTC. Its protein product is CASSLNFGGPLGGANVLTF.

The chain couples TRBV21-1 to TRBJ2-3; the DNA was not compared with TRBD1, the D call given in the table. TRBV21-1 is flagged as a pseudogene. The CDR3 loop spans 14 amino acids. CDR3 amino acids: CASSRGQSTDTQYF. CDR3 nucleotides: TGTGCCAGCAGCAGAGGACAGTCCACAGATACGCAGTATTTT.

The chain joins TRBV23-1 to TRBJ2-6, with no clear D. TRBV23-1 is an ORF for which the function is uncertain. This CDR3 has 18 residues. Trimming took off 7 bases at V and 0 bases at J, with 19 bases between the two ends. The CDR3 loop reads CASMQGAPLNSGANVLTF. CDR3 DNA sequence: TGCGCCAGCATGCAAGGAGCGCCGTTGAACTCTGGGGCCAACGTCCTGACTTTC.

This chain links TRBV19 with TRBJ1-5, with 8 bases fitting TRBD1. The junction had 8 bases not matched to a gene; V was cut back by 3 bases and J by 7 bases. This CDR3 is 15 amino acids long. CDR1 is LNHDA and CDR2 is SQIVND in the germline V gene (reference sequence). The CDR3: CASSIGQGARQPQHF. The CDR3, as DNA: TGTGCCAGTAGTATTGGGCAGGGGGCAAGGCAGCCCCAGCATTTT.

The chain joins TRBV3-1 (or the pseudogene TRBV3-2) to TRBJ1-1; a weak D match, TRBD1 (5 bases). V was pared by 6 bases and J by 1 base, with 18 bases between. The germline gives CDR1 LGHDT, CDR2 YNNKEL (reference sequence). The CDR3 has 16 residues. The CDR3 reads CASSLRIGGGNTEAFF. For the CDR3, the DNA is TGTGCCAGCAGTCTAAGAATCGGGGGAGGGAACACTGAAGCTTTCTTT.

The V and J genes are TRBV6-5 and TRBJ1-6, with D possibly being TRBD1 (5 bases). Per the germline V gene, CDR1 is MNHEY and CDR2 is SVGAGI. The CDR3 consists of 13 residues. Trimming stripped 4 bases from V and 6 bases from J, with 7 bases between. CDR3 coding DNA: TGTGCCAGCAGTTGGGGGGTTAATTCACCCCTCCACTTT. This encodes CASSWGVNSPLHF.

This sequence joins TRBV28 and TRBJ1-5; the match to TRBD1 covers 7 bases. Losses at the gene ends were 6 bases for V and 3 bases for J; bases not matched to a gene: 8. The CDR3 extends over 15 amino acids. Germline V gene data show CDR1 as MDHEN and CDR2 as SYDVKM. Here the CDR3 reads CASRSTGVSNQPQHF. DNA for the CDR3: TGTGCCAGCAGGAGCACAGGGGTTTCCAATCAGCCCCAGCATTTT.

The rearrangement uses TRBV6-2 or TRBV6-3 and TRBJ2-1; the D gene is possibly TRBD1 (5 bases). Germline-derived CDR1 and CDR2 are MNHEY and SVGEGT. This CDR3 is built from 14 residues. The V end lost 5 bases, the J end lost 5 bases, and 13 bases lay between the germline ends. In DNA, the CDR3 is TGTGCCAGCAGTCCCAGGACACTTAACAATGAGCAGTTCTTC. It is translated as CASSPRTLNNEQFF.

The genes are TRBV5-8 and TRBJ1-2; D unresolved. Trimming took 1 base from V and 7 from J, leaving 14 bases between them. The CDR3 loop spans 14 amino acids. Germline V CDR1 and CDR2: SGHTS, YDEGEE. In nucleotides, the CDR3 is TGTGCCAGCAGCTTGCAGGCCCTCCTACGTGGCTACACCTTC. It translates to CASSLQALLRGYTF.

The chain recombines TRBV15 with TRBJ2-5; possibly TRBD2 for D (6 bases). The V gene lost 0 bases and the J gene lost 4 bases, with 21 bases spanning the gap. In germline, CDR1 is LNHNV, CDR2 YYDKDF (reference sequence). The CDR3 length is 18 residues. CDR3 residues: CATSRDVEDWWGVETQYF. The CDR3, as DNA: TGTGCCACCAGCAGAGATGTCGAGGACTGGTGGGGGGTAGAGACCCAGTACTTC.

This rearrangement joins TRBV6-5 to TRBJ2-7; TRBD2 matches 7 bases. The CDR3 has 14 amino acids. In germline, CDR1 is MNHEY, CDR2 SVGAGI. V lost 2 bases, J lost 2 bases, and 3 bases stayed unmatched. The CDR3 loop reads CASSYGGVTYEQYF. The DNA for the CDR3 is TGTGCCAGCAGTTACGGGGGGGTAACCTACGAGCAGTACTTC.

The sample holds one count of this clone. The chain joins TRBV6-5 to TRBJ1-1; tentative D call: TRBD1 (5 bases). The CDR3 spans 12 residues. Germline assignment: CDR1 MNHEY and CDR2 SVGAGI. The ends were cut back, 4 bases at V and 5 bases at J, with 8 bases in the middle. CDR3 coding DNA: TGTGCCAGCAGTTTTGGGGGGACTGAAGCTTTCTTT. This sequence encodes CASSFGGTEAFF.

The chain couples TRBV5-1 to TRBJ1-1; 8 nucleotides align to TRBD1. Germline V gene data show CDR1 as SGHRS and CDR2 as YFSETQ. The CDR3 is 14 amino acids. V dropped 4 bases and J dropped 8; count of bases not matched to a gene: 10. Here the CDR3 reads CASSVTTGASEAFF. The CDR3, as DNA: TGCGCCAGCAGCGTCACGACAGGGGCCTCAGAAGCTTTCTTT.

The CDR3 sequence: CASSVGGSVNTGELFF. The CDR3 bases are TGTGCCAGCAGCGTAGGGGGTAGCGTGAACACCGGGGAGCTGTTTTTT. This chain links TRBV9 with TRBJ2-2, with D maybe TRBD2 (5 bases). This CDR3 contains 16 residues. Trimming left V 0 bases short and J 1 base short, with 10 bases between. Germline CDR1 and CDR2: SGDLS and YYNGEE.

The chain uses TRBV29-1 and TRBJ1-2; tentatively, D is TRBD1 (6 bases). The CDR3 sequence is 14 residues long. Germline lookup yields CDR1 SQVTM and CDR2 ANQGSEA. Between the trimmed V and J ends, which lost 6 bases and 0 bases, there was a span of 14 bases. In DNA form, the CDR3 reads TGCAGCGTCGCCCCAGGGGCAGCTAACTATGGCTACACCTTC. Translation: CSVAPGAANYGYTF.